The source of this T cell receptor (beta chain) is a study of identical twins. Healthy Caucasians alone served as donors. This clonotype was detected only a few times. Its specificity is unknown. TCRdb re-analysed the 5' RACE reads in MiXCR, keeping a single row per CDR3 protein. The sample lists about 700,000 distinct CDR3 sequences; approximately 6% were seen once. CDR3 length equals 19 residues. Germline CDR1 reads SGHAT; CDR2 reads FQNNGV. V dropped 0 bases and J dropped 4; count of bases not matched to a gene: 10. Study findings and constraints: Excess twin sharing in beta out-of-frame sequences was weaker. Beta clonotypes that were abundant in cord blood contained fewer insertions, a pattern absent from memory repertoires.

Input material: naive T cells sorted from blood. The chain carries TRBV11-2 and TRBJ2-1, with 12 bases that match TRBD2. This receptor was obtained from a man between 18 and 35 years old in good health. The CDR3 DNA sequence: TGTGCCAGCAGCTTAGACCTTAGCCTGACTAGCGGGAGATACAATGAGCAGTTCTTC. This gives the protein CASSLDLSLTSGRYNEQFF.